Below, 11 T cell receptor beta chains from the same sample are listed, as sequenced in a study of T cell responses to AZD1222 COVID-19 vaccine. The protocol was immunoSEQ multiplex PCR, while the TCRdb copy is restricted to in-frame clones and leaves out a portion. The repertoire consists of roughly 160,000 clones, with roughly 92% occurring once and the leading ten covering around 0.66%. Sequenced here: peripheral blood, sampled on day 0 of AZD1222 vaccination. The receptors derive from an adult in good health.

This clone appeared a single time. This CDR3 is CASSLGTMNTEAFF. The DNA for the CDR3 is TGTGCCAGCAGCTTAGGAACCATGAACACTGAAGCTTTCTTT. This chain joins TRBV5-5 and TRBJ1-1; D is unclear. The CDR3 covers 14 residues. Trimming removed 2 bases from V and 0 bases from J, with 8 bases in between. Germline lookup yields CDR1 SGHKS and CDR2 YYEKEE (reference sequence).

The rearrangement joins TRBV6-5 to TRBJ1-1, with TRBD1 as a possible D gene (6 bases). Germline V gene lookup returns CDR1 MNHEY and CDR2 SVGAGI. V lost 0 bases, J lost 12 bases, and 20 bases lay in between. This CDR3 region has 15 residues. The CDR3 region is CASSYSMGLGTLSFF. The CDR3 nucleotides read TGTGCCAGCAGTTACTCGATGGGGTTGGGGACATTATCTTTCTTT.

This chain joins TRBV6-5 and TRBJ2-7, with 8 positions matching TRBD1. CDR3 size: 13 residues. Unmatched junction bases numbered 7, after V lost 10 bases and J lost 2 bases. Per germline, CDR1 MNHEY and CDR2 SVGAGI. The CDR3 loop reads CATTTGEAYEQYF. CDR3 bases: TGTGCCACTACGACAGGGGAGGCCTACGAGCAGTACTTC.

The J gene is TRBJ1-5, the V gene TRBV5-1, with D possibly matching TRBD1 (5 bases). Trimming removed 7 bases from V and 15 bases from J, with 29 bases in between. CDR1 is SGHRS, CDR2 YFSETQ, per germline. CDR3 length equals 15 residues. The CDR3 reads CASGATLSPKASAHF. The CDR3, as DNA: TGCGCCAGCGGGGCAACCCTGTCTCCTAAGGCCAGCGCGCATTTT.

The J gene is TRBJ1-5, the V gene TRBV6-2 or TRBV6-3; no definite D call. V was shortened by 6 bases and J by 0 bases, with 12 bases between the two germline ends. The CDR3 totals 15 residues. Germline values: CDR1 MNHEY, CDR2 SVGEGT. The CDR3 here is CASRYRGDSNQPQHF. CDR3 nucleotides: TGTGCCAGCAGATACCGGGGAGATAGCAATCAGCCCCAGCATTTT.

This chain joins TRBV19 and TRBJ2-6; D not resolved. This CDR3 contains 14 residues. Looked up from germline, CDR1 is LNHDA and CDR2 is SQIVND (reference sequence). Trimming took 5 bases from V and 2 from J, leaving 7 bases between them. CDR3 region: CASSSGAGANVLTF. CDR3 DNA: TGTGCCAGTAGTTCAGGCGCTGGGGCCAACGTCCTGACTTTC.

A word on this clone: Other DNA sequences in the same sample also yield this CDR3. The chain links TRBV15 to TRBJ1-2, with 9 bases aligning to TRBD1. J was trimmed by 1 base and V by 5 bases; bases with no gene match: 2. The CDR3 is 14 amino acids. Germline V gene lookup returns CDR1 LNHNV and CDR2 YYDKDF (reference sequence). CDR3 sequence (DNA): TGTGCCACCAGCCGGGACAGGGTTAACTATGGCTACACCTTC. Its protein product is CATSRDRVNYGYTF. Based on the CDR3 plus reference TRBV15 and TRBJ1-2, the full variable domain is DAMVIQNPRYQVTQFGKPVTLSCSQTLNHNVMYWYQQKSSQAPKLLFHYYDKDFNNEADTPDNFQSRRPNTSFCFLDIRSPGLGDTAMYLCATSRDRVNYGYTFGSGTRLTVV.

This rearrangement joins TRBV2 to TRBJ1-5; a weak D match, TRBD1 (5 bases). Germline CDR1 is SNHLY and CDR2 is FYNNEI. The CDR3 spans 15 residues. Trimming pared 1 base from V and 7 bases from J, leaving 14 bases between. This CDR3 reads CASSEVHAQGQPQHF. In nucleotides, the CDR3 is TGTGCCAGCAGTGAAGTGCATGCCCAGGGACAGCCCCAGCATTTT.

The V call is TRBV19, the J call TRBJ1-6, with D perhaps matching TRBD1 (6 bases). The CDR3 loop spans 14 amino acids. The germline V gene has CDR1 LNHDA and CDR2 SQIVND (reference sequence). V dropped 7 bases and J dropped 7 bases, with 14 bases sitting between them. CDR3 in amino acids: CASTPGQGNSPLHF. The CDR3 DNA reads TGTGCCAGTACCCCTGGGCAGGGGAATTCACCCCTCCACTTT.

This chain connects TRBV24-1 to TRBJ2-1, with TRBD2 as a possible D gene (6 bases). The CDR3 totals 14 residues. Trimming removed 3 bases at V and 7 bases at J, with 12 bases between. The germline gives CDR1 KGHDR, CDR2 SFDVKD. The CDR3 DNA reads TGTGCCACCAGTGATGACGAACTAGCTAATGAGCAGTTCTTC. It translates to CATSDDELANEQFF.

V usage is TRBV14 and J usage is TRBJ2-2; possible D gene TRBD2, 6 bases. V shed 0 bases and J shed 4 bases, with 15 bases lying between them. The germline gives CDR1 SGHDN, CDR2 FVKESK. The CDR3 consists of 17 residues. CDR3 DNA sequence: TGTGCCAGCAGCCAAGAATACCGGGGACTCCTCACCGGGGAGCTGTTTTTT. Its translation: CASSQEYRGLLTGELFF.